A single sample gave rise to the 18 T cell receptor beta chains below, sequenced in a study of beta chain features in type 1 diabetes. Every isolated RNA sample was fully reverse transcribed, so sequencing captured expressed TCRB transcripts. Data came from immunoSEQ multiplex PCR; TCRdb stores just in-frame clones and leaves some out. This sample has 500,000 to 700,000 clones, with roughly a sixth found just once. Material for sequencing was naive CD4+ T cells from blood. The origin of the receptors is a man between 18 and 29 years old in good health.

This clone was seen once. The chain joins TRBV6-4 to TRBJ1-5; 7 nucleotides match TRBD1. The CDR3 is 15 amino acids. Germline V gene data show CDR1 as MRHNA and CDR2 as SNTAGT. J lost 3 bases, V lost 2 bases, and 4 bases had no gene match. CDR3 nucleotide sequence: TGTGCCAGCAGTGACCCGGGACAGTACAATCAGCCCCAGCATTTT. Translated: CASSDPGQYNQPQHF.

The chain combines TRBV5-6 with TRBJ1-4, with 9 bases matching TRBD1. The CDR3 spans 17 residues. Germline V lookup: CDR1 SGHDT, CDR2 YYEEEE. With V trimmed by 0 bases and J by 0 bases, 3 bases remained unmatched. The CDR3 DNA reads TGTGCCAGCAGCTTGGACAGGGGGCAAGCAACTAATGAAAAACTGTTTTTT. It encodes CASSLDRGQATNEKLFF.

This clone turned up a few times. V gene TRBV28 combines with J gene TRBJ2-7, with 8 bases matching TRBD1. The CDR3 has 15 residues. The V segment lost 2 bases and the J segment 2 bases; nucleotides outside the gene matches: 5. CDR1 and CDR2 from the germline V gene are MDHEN and SYDVKM. DNA for the CDR3: TGTGCCAGCAGTTTAGGGGACAGGCTGGCCTACGAGCAGTACTTC. Protein product: CASSLGDRLAYEQYF.

This chain connects TRBV18 to TRBJ1-1; 12 positions agree with TRBD1. V was clipped by 5 bases and J by 4 bases; unmatched bases: 2. Germline V gene sequence: CDR1 KGHSH, CDR2 LQKENI. The CDR3 loop spans 14 amino acids. The DNA of the CDR3 is TGTGCCAGCTCAGAGGGACAGGGGGCCACTGAAGCTTTCTTT. Translating gives CASSEGQGATEAFF.

This clone appeared a few times. CDR3 DNA: TGTGCCAGCTCAGCCGGACAGGGCCACGGGGAGCTGTTTTTT. Its translation is CASSAGQGHGELFF. This chain connects TRBV18 to TRBJ2-2; TRBD1 matches 8 bases. CDR1 and CDR2 from the germline V gene are KGHSH and LQKENI. V trimming: 5 bases; J trimming: 7 bases; junction bases outside the gene matches: 6. The CDR3 is made up of 14 amino acids.

The chain employs TRBV7-8 and TRBJ1-1, with TRBD1 identical over 7 bases. The germline V gene has CDR1 SGHVS and CDR2 FQNEAQ. With 3 bases clipped from V and 4 bases from J, the junction kept 2 bases outside the gene matches. This CDR3 comprises 13 residues. The CDR3 nucleotides are TGTGCCAGCAGCTTGACAGGGACCACTGAAGCTTTCTTT. Its translation is CASSLTGTTEAFF.

This clone was seen only a few times. J is TRBJ2-6 and V is TRBV5-4; D is ambiguous. The CDR3 runs to 16 residues. Per germline, CDR1 SGHNT and CDR2 YYREEE (reference sequence). Trimming removed 1 base from V and 0 bases from J, with 8 bases in between. The CDR3 spells CASSLPLVSGANVLTF. The CDR3 region has the DNA TGTGCCAGCAGCTTGCCACTGGTCTCTGGGGCCAACGTCCTGACTTTC.

In its sample, this clone was seen many times. The rearrangement links TRBV4-3 to TRBJ2-3; D remains ambiguous. Germline V gene sequence: CDR1 LGHNA, CDR2 YSLEER. Trimming cost V 0 bases and J 4 bases, with 11 bases left between them. The CDR3 totals 15 residues. The CDR3, as DNA: TGCGCCAGCAGCCAAGATGACGGCGACGCAGATACGCAGTATTTT. Translated: CASSQDDGDADTQYF.

DNA for the CDR3: TGTGCCAGCAGTCGATCGACAGGGCGTGAAGCTTTCTTT. It yields the protein CASSRSTGREAFF. The chain links TRBV28 to TRBJ1-1, with TRBD1 matching 7 bases. Germline CDR1 reads MDHEN; CDR2 reads SYDVKM. The J segment lost 7 bases and the V segment lost 5 bases, leaving 7 bases of the junction unmatched. The CDR3 contains 13 residues.

V usage is TRBV19 and J usage is TRBJ2-3; D is ambiguous. Germline loops: CDR1 LNHDA, CDR2 SQIVND (reference sequence). The CDR3 runs 15 residues. V shed 5 bases and J shed 2 bases, with 14 bases lying between them. CDR3 DNA sequence: TGTGCCAGTAGTCTTAGCAGGAGATTCACAGATACGCAGTATTTT. Translated: CASSLSRRFTDTQYF.

Comments on this clone: Other DNA sequences in the same sample also yield this CDR3. The chain has TRBV7-2 and TRBJ2-5, with 8 bases fitting TRBD2. Germline V gives CDR1 SGHTA, CDR2 FQGNSA. This CDR3 has 14 amino acids. V lost 1 base, J lost 5 bases, and 3 bases stayed unmatched. In DNA form, the CDR3 reads TGTGCCAGCAGCTTAGAGGGCGGGAGGGAGACCCAGTACTTC. It is translated as CASSLEGGRETQYF.

This clone was recorded a few times. This sequence joins TRBV20-1 and TRBJ2-3, with no clear D. V lost 1 base and J lost 9, with 8 bases in between. Per the germline V gene, CDR1 is DFQATT and CDR2 is SNEGSKA (reference sequence). This CDR3 has 11 amino acids. The CDR3 coding sequence is TGCAGTGCTAGAGGGGTTGGGACGCAGTATTTT. Protein: CSARGVGTQYF.

V usage is TRBV4-2 and J usage is TRBJ1-4; D call uncertain. Germline lookup yields CDR1 LGHNA and CDR2 YNFKEQ. CDR3 length equals 14 residues. V dropped 0 bases and J dropped 8 bases, with 10 bases sitting between them. In nucleotides, the CDR3 is TGTGCCAGCAGCCAAGATGCGGTGGCGGAAAAACTGTTTTTT. Protein: CASSQDAVAEKLFF.

This clone has a handful of counts. The V gene is TRBV6-6, the J gene TRBJ1-1, with a tentative D call TRBD1 (6 bases). Looked up from germline, CDR1 is MNHNY and CDR2 is SVGAGI (reference sequence). V lost 4 bases and J lost 4, with 10 bases in between. The CDR3 spans 13 residues. CDR3 amino acids: CASSSGESTEAFF. The CDR3 nucleotides read TGTGCCAGCAGTTCAGGGGAGAGCACTGAAGCTTTCTTT.

This clone was found a few times. The V call is TRBV5-6, the J call TRBJ2-1; D call uncertain. The CDR3 runs 12 residues. Trimming left V 2 bases short and J 12 bases short, with 12 bases between. Germline V CDR1 and CDR2: SGHDT, YYEEEE. As DNA, the CDR3 is TGTGCCAGCAGCTTCAGTAGGGTAGGGCAGTTCTTC. It codes for CASSFSRVGQFF.

V usage is TRBV5-4 and J usage is TRBJ2-6; no definite D call. Germline V gives CDR1 SGHNT, CDR2 YYREEE (reference sequence). The CDR3 loop spans 14 amino acids. Trimming removed 4 bases from V and 0 bases from J, with 5 bases in between. CDR3: CASSPDSGANVLTF. CDR3 nucleotide sequence: TGTGCCAGCAGCCCCGACTCTGGGGCCAACGTCCTGACTTTC.

To note about this clone: Since the CDR3 does not end with the conserved phenylalanine or tryptophan, this likely comes from a read error. No DNA is shown, since the ends of the CDR3 on it are uncertain; the CDR3 is the one TCRdb lists. The rearrangement joins TRBV27 to TRBJ1-1; TRBD1, as called in the table, went unchecked against the DNA. The CDR3 comprises 9 residues, both ends counted. Per germline, CDR1 MNHEY and CDR2 SMNVEV (reference sequence). CDR3 loop: CASSLSGQR.

The V gene is TRBV11-2, the J gene TRBJ2-4; D possibly uses TRBD1 or TRBD2 (5 bases each). V was shortened by 5 bases and J by 7 bases, with 21 bases between the two germline ends. There are 16 residues in the CDR3. The germline V gene has CDR1 SGHAT and CDR2 FQNNGV. The CDR3 DNA reads as TGTGCCAGCAGCCGTGACAGTCGGACTTCGTGGAACATTCAGTACTTC. Its translation: CASSRDSRTSWNIQYF.